This T cell receptor beta chain comes out of a study of CD8 T cells in Susac syndrome. Germline CDR1 is LGHDT and CDR2 is YNNKEL (reference sequence). The CDR3 consists of 13 residues. Trimming removed 0 bases from V and 6 bases from J, with 9 bases in between. In blood CD8+ and CD4+ T cells, TCR beta underwent sequencing. The multiple sclerosis controls were treatment-naive patients with relapsing-remitting disease that was stable or active. FACS was used to enrich TEMRA cells, whereas the CD8+ and CD4+ T cells were obtained by negative isolation. The RNA, about 0.45 to 1 ug, was put through reverse transcription using random hexamers. The amplification used immunoSEQ multiplex PCR on TCR beta CDR3; it spanned 54 Vbeta and 13 Jbeta. TCRdb itself ran the immunoSEQ multiplex PCR reads through MiXCR, one entry per CDR3 protein. The data show roughly 120,000 distinct CDR3 sequences, with about 92% seen just once and 0.085% to 0.095% held by the top ten.

Sequenced: CD4+ T cells from PBMCs. The receptor was isolated from a human donor with multiple sclerosis. The V gene is TRBV3-1, the J gene TRBJ2-7; D ambiguous. This CDR3 reads CASSQDLKAEQYF. The DNA of the CDR3 is TGTGCCAGCAGCCAAGATCTAAAAGCCGAGCAGTACTTC.